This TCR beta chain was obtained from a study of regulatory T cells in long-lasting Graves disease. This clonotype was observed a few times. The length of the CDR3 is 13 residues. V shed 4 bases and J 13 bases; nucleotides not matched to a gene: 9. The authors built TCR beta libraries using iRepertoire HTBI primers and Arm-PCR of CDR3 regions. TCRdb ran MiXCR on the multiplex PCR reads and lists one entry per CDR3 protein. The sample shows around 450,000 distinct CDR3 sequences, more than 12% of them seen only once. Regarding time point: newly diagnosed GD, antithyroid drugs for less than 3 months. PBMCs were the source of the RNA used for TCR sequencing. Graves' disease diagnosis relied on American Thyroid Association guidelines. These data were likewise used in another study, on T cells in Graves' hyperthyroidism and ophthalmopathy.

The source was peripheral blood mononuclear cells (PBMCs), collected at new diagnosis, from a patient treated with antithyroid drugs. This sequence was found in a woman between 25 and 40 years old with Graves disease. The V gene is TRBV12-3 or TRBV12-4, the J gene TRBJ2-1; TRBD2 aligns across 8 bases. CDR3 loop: CASSSREGTSQFF. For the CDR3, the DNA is TGTGCCAGCAGTTCCCGGGAGGGCACAAGCCAGTTCTTC.